This TCR beta chain was identified in a study of tissue T cells after allogeneic stem cell transplantation. V shed 4 bases, J shed 1 base, and the junction held 5 bases outside the gene matches. Germline CDR1 and CDR2: KGHPV and FQNQEV (reference sequence). The CDR3 contains 16 residues. Time point here: mouse harvest day 7 after allogeneic transplant. The graft held 10^6 splenic CD5+ T cells and 10^7 T-cell-depleted bone marrow cells. This clone came up once. The germline and genes are mouse ones. The CDR3 end lies 1 residue beyond the end of the read and is filled in from the germline J gene. Repertoires were generated with immunoSEQ multiplex PCR, while TCRdb's copy carries only in-frame clones and drops some. The data contain about 1,400 clones, 58% of them singletons.

The rearrangement uses TRBV26 and TRBJ2-2; 8 bases fit TRBD1. This clonotype was obtained from a female BALB/c mouse given C57BL/6 T cells with graft-versus-host disease after an allogeneic hematopoietic cell transplant. Sequencing input: liver tissue. The CDR3 bases that were read are TGTGCCAGCAGTCACAGGACAGGGATAAACACCGGGCAGCTCTAC. Encoded protein: CASSHRTGINTGQLY. The whole CDR3 is CASSHRTGINTGQLYF.